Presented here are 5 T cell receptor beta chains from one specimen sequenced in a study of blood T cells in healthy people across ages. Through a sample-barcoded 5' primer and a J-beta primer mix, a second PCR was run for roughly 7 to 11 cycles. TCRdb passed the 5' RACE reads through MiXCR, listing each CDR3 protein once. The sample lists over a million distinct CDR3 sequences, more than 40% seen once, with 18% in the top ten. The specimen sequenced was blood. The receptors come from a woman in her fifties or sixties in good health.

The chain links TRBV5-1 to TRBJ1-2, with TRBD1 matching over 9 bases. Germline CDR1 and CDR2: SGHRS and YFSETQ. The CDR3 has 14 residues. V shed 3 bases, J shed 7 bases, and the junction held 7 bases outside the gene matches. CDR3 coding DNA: TGCGCCAGCAGCTCACAGGGGGCCTTCGGTGGCTACACCTTC. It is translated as CASSSQGAFGGYTF.

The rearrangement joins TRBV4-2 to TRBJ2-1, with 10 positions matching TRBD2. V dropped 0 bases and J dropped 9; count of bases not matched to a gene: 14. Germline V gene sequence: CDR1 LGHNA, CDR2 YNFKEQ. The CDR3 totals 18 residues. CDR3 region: CASSQDWGAGGPGSEQFF. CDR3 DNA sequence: TGTGCCAGCAGCCAAGATTGGGGAGCGGGAGGGCCAGGAAGTGAGCAGTTCTTC.

CDR3 in amino acids: CASSLATSGRGEQFF. The CDR3 DNA is TGCGCCAGCAGCTTGGCAACTAGCGGGAGAGGTGAGCAGTTCTTC. The V and J genes are TRBV5-1 and TRBJ2-1, with 11 bases fitting TRBD2. CDR3 length: 15 residues. CDR1 is SGHRS and CDR2 is YFSETQ in the germline V gene. Germline trimming cut 0 bases from V and 9 bases from J; bases unmatched to any gene: 5.

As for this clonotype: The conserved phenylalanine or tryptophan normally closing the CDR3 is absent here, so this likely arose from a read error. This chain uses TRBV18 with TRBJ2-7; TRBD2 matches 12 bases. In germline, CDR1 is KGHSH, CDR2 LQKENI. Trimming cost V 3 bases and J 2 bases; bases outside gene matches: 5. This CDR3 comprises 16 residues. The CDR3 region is CASSPLTSGRTYEQYL. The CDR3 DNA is TGTGCCAGCTCACCTCTGACTAGCGGGAGAACCTACGAGCAGTACTTA.

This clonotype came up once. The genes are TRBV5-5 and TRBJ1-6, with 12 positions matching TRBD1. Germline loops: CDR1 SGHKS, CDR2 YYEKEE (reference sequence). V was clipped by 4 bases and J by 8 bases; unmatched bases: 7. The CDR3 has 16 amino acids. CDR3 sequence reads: CASSTGTGGAYSPLHF. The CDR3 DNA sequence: TGTGCCAGCAGCACCGGGACAGGGGGCGCCTATTCACCCCTCCACTTT.